This paragraph reports one TCR beta chain. The antigen remains undetermined. This entry is derived from a study of CD4+ T cells in melanoma. Overall study findings and caveats: Reportedly, melanoma neoantigen-specific CD4+ T cells showed varied differentiation states. CD8+ T cell, macrophage and B cell function reportedly correlated with neoantigen-specific CD4+ T cells.

Clones were read by immunoSEQ multiplex PCR, and TCRdb kept only the in-frame ones, dropping some. This sample carries 10,000 or so clones, around two thirds of them seen once, and the ten largest clones take approximately 25%. With 0 bases removed from V and 4 bases from J, the gap between germline ends came to 8 bases. Germline V gene sequence: CDR1 SGHRS, CDR2 YFSETQ. CDR3 length: 14 residues. The V gene is TRBV5-1, the J gene TRBJ2-1; no reliable D call. Specimen: cells from a culture (not recorded whether cultured in vitro). The TCR comes from a human donor with melanoma. The CDR3 spells CASSLAADYNEQFF. Here the CDR3 DNA reads TGCGCCAGCAGCTTGGCTGCTGATTACAATGAGCAGTTCTTC.